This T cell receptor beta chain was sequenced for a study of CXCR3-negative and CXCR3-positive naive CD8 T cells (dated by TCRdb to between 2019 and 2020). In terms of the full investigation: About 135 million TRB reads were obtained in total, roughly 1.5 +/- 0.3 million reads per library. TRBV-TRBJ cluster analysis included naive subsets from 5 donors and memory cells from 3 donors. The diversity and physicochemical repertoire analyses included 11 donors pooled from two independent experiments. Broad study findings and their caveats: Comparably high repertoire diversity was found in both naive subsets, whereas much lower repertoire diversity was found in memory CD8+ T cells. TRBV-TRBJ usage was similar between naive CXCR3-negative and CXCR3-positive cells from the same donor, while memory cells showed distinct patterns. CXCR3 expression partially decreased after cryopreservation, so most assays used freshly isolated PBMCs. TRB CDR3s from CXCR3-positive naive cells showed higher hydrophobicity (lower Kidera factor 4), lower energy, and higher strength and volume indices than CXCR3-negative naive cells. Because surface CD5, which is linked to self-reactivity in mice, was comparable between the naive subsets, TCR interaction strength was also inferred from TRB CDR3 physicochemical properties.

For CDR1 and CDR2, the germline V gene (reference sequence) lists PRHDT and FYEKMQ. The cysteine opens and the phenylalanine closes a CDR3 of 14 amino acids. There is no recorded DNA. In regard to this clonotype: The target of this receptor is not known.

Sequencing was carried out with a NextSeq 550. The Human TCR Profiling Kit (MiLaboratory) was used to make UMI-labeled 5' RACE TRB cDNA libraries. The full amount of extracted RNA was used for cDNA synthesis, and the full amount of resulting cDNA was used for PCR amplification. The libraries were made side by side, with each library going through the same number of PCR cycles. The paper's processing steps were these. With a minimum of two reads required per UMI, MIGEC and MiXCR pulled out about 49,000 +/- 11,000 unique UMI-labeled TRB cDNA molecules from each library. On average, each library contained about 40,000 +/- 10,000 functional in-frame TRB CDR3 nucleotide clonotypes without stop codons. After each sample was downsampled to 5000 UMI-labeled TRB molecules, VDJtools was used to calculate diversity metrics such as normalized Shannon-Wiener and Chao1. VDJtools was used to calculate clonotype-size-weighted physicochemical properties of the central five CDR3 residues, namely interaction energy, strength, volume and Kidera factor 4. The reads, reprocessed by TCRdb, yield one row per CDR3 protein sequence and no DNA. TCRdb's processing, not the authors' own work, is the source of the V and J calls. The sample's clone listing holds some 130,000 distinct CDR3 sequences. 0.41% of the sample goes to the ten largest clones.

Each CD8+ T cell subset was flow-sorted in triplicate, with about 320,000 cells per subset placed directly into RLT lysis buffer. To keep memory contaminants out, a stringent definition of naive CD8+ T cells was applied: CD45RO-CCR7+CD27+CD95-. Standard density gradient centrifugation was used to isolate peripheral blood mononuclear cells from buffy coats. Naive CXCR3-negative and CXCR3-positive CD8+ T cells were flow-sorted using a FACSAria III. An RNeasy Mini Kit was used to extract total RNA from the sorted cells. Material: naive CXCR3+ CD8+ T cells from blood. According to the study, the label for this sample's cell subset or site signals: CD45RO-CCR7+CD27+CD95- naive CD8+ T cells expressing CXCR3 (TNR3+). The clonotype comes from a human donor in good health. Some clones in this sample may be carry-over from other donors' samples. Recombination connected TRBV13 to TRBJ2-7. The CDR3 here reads CASSARGVPYEQYF.